The 11 T cell receptor beta chains below were found in one sample sequenced in a study of CD8+ T cells in alopecia areata. In each case, RNA was isolated and then reverse transcribed into cDNA as the sequencing template. This table comes from immunoSEQ multiplex PCR, and its TCRdb copy is limited to in-frame clones, with some not included. The table has around 60,000 clones, 44% seen once. Specimen: NKG2D-low CD8+ T cells sorted from blood. These receptors all stem from a human donor with alopecia areata.

This clone was seen only a few times. The rearrangement joins TRBV7-9 to TRBJ2-3; D may be TRBD1 (6 bases). Trimming pared 2 bases from V and 7 bases from J, leaving 16 bases between. CDR1 SEHNR and CDR2 FQNEAQ come from the germline V gene (reference sequence). The CDR3 length is 15 residues. In DNA, the CDR3 is TGTGCCAGCAGCTTACCAGGACGCACAGGGAATACGCAGTATTTT. Translating it yields CASSLPGRTGNTQYF.

As DNA, the CDR3 is TGCGCCAGCAGCTTGGGACAGGGGATGATGACCTACGAGCAGTACTTC. Its protein is CASSLGQGMMTYEQYF. The rearrangement uses TRBV5-1 and TRBJ2-7, with TRBD1 matching over 8 bases. Trimming cost V 0 bases and J 2 bases; bases outside gene matches: 7. This CDR3 comprises 16 residues. Germline-derived CDR1 and CDR2 are SGHRS and YFSETQ.

This clone showed up just once. The DNA for the CDR3 is TGTGCGCTGGATCGTTTTAGCGGGAGGGAGAATACGCAGTATTTT. It specifies CALDRFSGRENTQYF. The V call is TRBV30, the J call TRBJ2-3; 11 bases line up with TRBD2. The CDR3 totals 15 residues. Germline CDR1 is GTSNPN and CDR2 is SVGIG (reference sequence). Full variable domain (remainder filled in from reference TRBV30 and TRBJ2-3): SQTIHQWPATLVQPVGSPLSLECTVEGTSNPNLYWYRQAAGRGLQLLFYSVGIGQISSEVPQNLSASRPQDRQFILSSKKLLLSDSGFYLCALDRFSGRENTQYFGPGTRLTVL.

This sequence joins TRBV4-3 and TRBJ2-7; 8 positions agree with TRBD2. The CDR3 length is 15 residues. Germline V lookup: CDR1 LGHNA, CDR2 YSLEER. V dropped 1 base and J dropped 6; count of bases not matched to a gene: 8. The CDR3: CASSQGLPGGLEQYF. For the CDR3, the DNA is TGCGCCAGCAGCCAAGGTCTCCCGGGGGGGCTCGAGCAGTACTTC.

The V gene is TRBV27, the J gene TRBJ2-7, with D perhaps TRBD1 (5 bases). V lost 10 bases, J lost 2 bases, and 18 bases lay in between. From germline, CDR1 is MNHEY and CDR2 SMNVEV (reference sequence). CDR3 length: 14 residues. The DNA for the CDR3 is TGTGCCACCTCCAGAAGGGGTCCCCCCTACGAGCAGTACTTC. It translates to CATSRRGPPYEQYF.

This chain connects TRBV4-3 to TRBJ2-4; D might be TRBD1 or TRBD2, each matching 7 bases. Germline CDR1 is LGHNA and CDR2 is YSLEER. The CDR3 sequence is 15 residues long. Deletions cut 0 bases from V and 6 bases from J, with 12 bases between. CDR3 sequence (DNA): TGCGCCAGCAGCCAAGACAGGGGGGGGCCAAACATTCAGTACTTC. Translated: CASSQDRGGPNIQYF.

V and J are TRBV5-1 and TRBJ1-2; 8 nucleotides line up with TRBD1. The CDR3 loop spans 14 amino acids. J lost 4 bases, V lost 4 bases, and 6 bases had no gene match. Germline CDR1 SGHRS, CDR2 YFSETQ. The DNA of the CDR3 is TGCGCCAGCAGCCGGACAGGGCCGACCTATGGCTACACCTTC. Translation: CASSRTGPTYGYTF.

In nucleotides, the CDR3 is TGTGCTAGTGGTCCGGCCGGCGTGGATACGCAGTATTTT. It is translated as CASGPAGVDTQYF. This chain joins TRBV12-5 and TRBJ2-3; D remains unclear. The CDR3 totals 13 residues. Germline CDR1 LGHNT, CDR2 FRNRAP. V shed 5 bases and J shed 6 bases, with 12 bases lying between them.

This clone has only a few counts. At one end, the junction sequence differs from germline, possibly due to a read error. V usage is TRBV7-9 and J usage is TRBJ2-5, with D possibly TRBD2 on 7 matching bases. The CDR3 is 11 amino acids. The germline gives CDR1 SEHNR, CDR2 FQNEAQ (reference sequence). The CDR3 bases are TGTGCCAGCAGCGCGGAGCGGGACACCGACTTC. This codes for CASSAERDTDF. Looking up the rest from reference TRBV7-9 and TRBJ2-5 gives the full variable domain: DTGVSQNPRHKITKRGQNVTFRCDPISEHNRLYWYRQTLGQGPEFLTYFQNEAQLEKSRLLSDRFSAERPKGSFSTLEIQRTEQGDSAMYLCASSAERDTDFGPGTRLLVL.

This clone was counted ten times or more. The J gene is TRBJ1-1, the V gene TRBV7-9, with TRBD1 identical over 10 bases. This CDR3 has 14 residues. CDR1 is SEHNR and CDR2 is FQNEAQ in the germline V gene (reference sequence). The CDR3 coding sequence is TGTGGCTCAAGGGACAGGGGTATGGACACTGAAGCTTTCTTT. Its translation is CGSRDRGMDTEAFF.

The rearrangement uses TRBV2 and TRBJ2-3; perhaps TRBD2 as D (6 bases). The V end was cut by 6 bases, the J end by 3 bases, with 7 bases between. The CDR3 runs to 12 residues. Germline V lookup: CDR1 SNHLY, CDR2 FYNNEI. Here the CDR3 DNA reads TGTGCCAGCAGGGGACTTACAGATACGCAGTATTTT. Its protein is CASRGLTDTQYF.